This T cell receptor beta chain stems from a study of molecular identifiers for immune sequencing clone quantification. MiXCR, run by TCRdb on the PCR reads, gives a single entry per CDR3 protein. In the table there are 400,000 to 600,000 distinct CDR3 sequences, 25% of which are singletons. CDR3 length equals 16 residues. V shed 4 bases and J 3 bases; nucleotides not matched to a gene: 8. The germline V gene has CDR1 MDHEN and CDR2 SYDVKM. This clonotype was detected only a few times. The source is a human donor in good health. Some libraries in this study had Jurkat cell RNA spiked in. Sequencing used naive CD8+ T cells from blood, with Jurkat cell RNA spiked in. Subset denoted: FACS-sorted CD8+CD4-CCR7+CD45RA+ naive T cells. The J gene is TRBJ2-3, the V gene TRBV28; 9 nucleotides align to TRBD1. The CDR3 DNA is TGTGCCAGCAGTTATACAGGGGGCAGTGAGACAGATACGCAGTATTTT. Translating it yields CASSYTGGSETDTQYF.